The 4 T cell receptor beta chains given below trace back to one sample, sequenced in a study of blood T cell repertoires in COVID-19. Some clones are missing from TCRdb's copy, which holds only in-frame ones; the method was immunoSEQ multiplex PCR. The table has 90,000 to 110,000 clones, about 85% seen once. Sequencing input: peripheral blood. These receptors were taken from a man aged 45-60 years with acute or convalescent COVID-19.

This rearrangement joins TRBV2 to TRBJ1-1; D gene ambiguous. In germline, CDR1 is SNHLY, CDR2 FYNNEI. V was shortened by 7 bases and J by 4 bases, with 16 bases between the two germline ends. The CDR3 runs to 14 residues. The CDR3 DNA sequence: TGTGCCAGCACCCCGCGCGGGGTCAGCACTGAAGCTTTCTTT. It translates to CASTPRGVSTEAFF. Variable domain in full (rest from reference TRBV2 and TRBJ1-1): EPEVTQTPSHQVTQMGQEVILRCVPISNHLYFYWYRQILGQKVEFLVSFYNNEISEKSEIFDDQFSVERPDGSNFTLKIRSTKLEDSAMYFCASTPRGVSTEAFFGQGTRLTVV.

The chain links TRBV5-1 to TRBJ2-7; D gene uncertain. CDR3 size: 11 residues. Trimming removed 4 bases from V and 3 bases from J, with 5 bases in between. Germline V gene data show CDR1 as SGHRS and CDR2 as YFSETQ. CDR3 sequence reads: CASSGGYEQYF. The CDR3 bases are TGCGCCAGCAGCGGCGGCTACGAGCAGTACTTC.

This sequence joins TRBV6-4 and TRBJ2-7, with 9 bases that match TRBD2. From germline, CDR1 is MRHNA and CDR2 SNTAGT. This CDR3 is 15 amino acids long. V lost 4 bases and J lost 0; bases outside the gene matches: 4. This CDR3 is CASSVLAGSSYEQYF. CDR3 nucleotide sequence: TGTGCCAGCAGTGTACTAGCGGGTTCCTCCTACGAGCAGTACTTC.

The chain is built from TRBV7-8 and TRBJ2-2, with D unclear. Trimming took 6 bases from V and 6 from J, leaving 20 bases between them. The CDR3 consists of 16 residues. Germline CDR1 SGHVS, CDR2 FQNEAQ. CDR3 loop: CASRPSDGGFPGELFF. As DNA, the CDR3 is TGTGCCAGCAGACCCTCTGACGGCGGATTCCCCGGGGAGCTGTTTTTT.